The T cell receptor (beta chain) under discussion was sequenced for a study of cytomegalovirus exposure and HLA in healthy donors. The study, taken as a whole, reports: Later genetic work tied a missense DCLRE1C variant to beta-chain V and J trimming. In the analysis, some V segments, TRBV6-2 and TRBV6-3 included, were excluded as indistinguishable.

J was trimmed by 0 bases and V by 5 bases; bases with no gene match: 7. Germline V gene sequence: CDR1 SGHAT, CDR2 FQNNGV. The CDR3 consists of 17 residues. PCR primers comprised 60 Vbeta and 13 Jbeta primers. The data were produced by immunoSEQ multiplex PCR, yet TCRdb's version contains in-frame clones alone and is incomplete. The table lists some 100,000 clones, more than 75% of them singletons. Notes on this clone: Its antigen is still unknown.

The sample was PBMCs. This chain connects TRBV11-2 to TRBJ1-6; 7 nucleotides line up with TRBD1. This TCR derives from a woman aged 45 to 65 in good health and CMV-seropositive. In DNA form, the CDR3 reads TGTGCCAGCAGCGAGGGGACAGCTCTCTCCTATAATTCACCCCTCCACTTT. Its translation: CASSEGTALSYNSPLHF.